This TCR beta chain was observed in a study of vaccination effects on CD4 cells after COVID-19. Turning to the study itself: Culturing of two million PBMC per well took place with approximately 10 IU/ml IL-2 and 10 ug/ml peptides. Overall study findings and caveats: Late after vaccination, infection- and vaccine-induced clones showed marked clonal contraction.

Upon completion of 10 days in culture, CD4+ T cells were isolated. No vaccinee had earlier SARS-CoV-2 infection, and nucleocapsid antibodies were negative. Here immunoSEQ multiplex PCR was the method, and the copy in TCRdb shows in-frame clones only, minus some. The sample has 50,000 or so clones; 65% to 80% are singletons. The CDR3 spans 15 residues. Germline CDR1 reads MNHNS; CDR2 reads SASEGT. Trimming took 1 base from V and 6 from J, leaving 16 bases between them. About this clone: The antigen remains unidentified.

Source: CD4+ T cells from PBMCs cultured without peptide, taken before COVID-19 vaccination. This receptor was identified in a human donor who received a COVID-19 vaccine. V is TRBV6-1 and J is TRBJ2-7; D unresolved. The DNA for the CDR3 is TGTGCCAGCAGTGAAGATAGTAGGCCCCGGCGCGAGCAGTACTTC. As protein: CASSEDSRPRREQYF.